This T cell receptor beta chain emerged from a study of regulatory T cells in long-lasting Graves disease. Study-level information: Positivity for TSH receptor antibodies plus over 5 years of antithyroid drugs meant persistent Graves' disease. Overall study findings and caveats: The work looked only at peripheral blood and did not look at thyroid tissue.

Libraries of TCR beta came from iRepertoire HTBI primers plus Arm-PCR of CDR3 regions. TCRdb called the multiplex PCR reads again in MiXCR, with one record for every CDR3 protein. This sample has about 660,000 distinct CDR3 sequences, with 30% found just once. Regarding time point: persistent/refractory GD, antithyroid drugs over 5 years with positive TRAb. RNA extracted from PBMCs served as the sequencing template. Under American Thyroid Association guidelines, Graves' disease was diagnosed. CDR1 is SNHLY and CDR2 is FYNNEI in the germline V gene. CDR3 length equals 18 residues. After removal of 4 bases from V and 4 bases from J, the junction contained 16 bases not matched to a gene. This clonotype has a count of ten or more. What it recognizes is unknown.

This TCR was recovered from a female donor with Graves disease. The genes are TRBV2 and TRBJ1-5; 7 bases map to TRBD1. Sequenced material: peripheral blood mononuclear cells (PBMCs), taken when the disease was refractory, from a patient treated with antithyroid drugs. DNA of the CDR3: TGTGCCAGCAGTGGCGACAGGGTCGGAAGAAAGGGGAATCAGCCCCAGCATTTT. The encoded protein is CASSGDRVGRKGNQPQHF.